A selection of T cell receptor beta chains follows, all from one sample in a study of tumor and adjacent non-tumor tissue in lung cancer. TCRdb reprocessed the multiplex PCR reads via MiXCR and lists one record per CDR3 protein. The sample has over 130,000 distinct CDR3 sequences, around 65% seen once. The sequenced sample was lung tumor tissue. The source is a man between 60 and 75 years old with small cell lung cancer. The CDR3 runs from the conserved cysteine through the conserved F or W. D genes are given only for firm matches. Expanded clones are given a class, and other clones once, few, many or no size at all.

D gene,J gene,V gene,clone size,CDR3 protein,CDR3 DNA
NA,TRBJ1-2,TRBV5-1,NA,CAISASRAGYTF,TGCGCCATCAGCGCGAGCAGGGCTGGCTACACCTTC
NA,TRBJ2-7,TRBV11-2,once,CASSLNGGPYEQYF,TGTGCCAGCAGCTTAAACGGGGGCCCATACGAGCAGTACTTC
TRBD2,TRBJ2-1,TRBV11-1,NA,CASSWTSSTEYNEQFF,TGTGCCAGCAGCTGGACTAGCAGCACAGAATACAATGAGCAGTTCTTC
NA,TRBJ2-1,TRBV12-3/TRBV12-4,NA,CASSHLYDNEQFF,TGTGCCAGCAGCCATCTCTACGACAATGAGCAGTTCTTC
NA,TRBJ1-1,TRBV30,few,CAWTTGTEAFF,TGTGCCTGGACAACCGGCACTGAAGCTTTCTTT
NA,TRBJ1-2,TRBV29-1,NA,CSVENGFSGYIF,TGCAGCGTTGAGAATGGGTTTAGTGGCTACATCTTC
NA,TRBJ1-1,TRBV12-3/TRBV12-4,NA,CAGSLGRHGTEAFF,TGTGCCGGCAGTTTGGGAAGGCACGGCACTGAAGCTTTCTTT
TRBD1,TRBJ1-5,TRBV6-1,NA,CACLGDEGGRQTQHF,TGTGCCTGCCTGGGAGACGAAGGGGGCAGGCAGACCCAGCATTTT
TRBD2,TRBJ2-3,TRBV11-2,NA,CVSSLTLAGGSANTQYF,TGTGTCAGCAGCTTGACGTTAGCGGGAGGTTCCGCAAATACGCAGTATTTT
NA,TRBJ2-1,TRBV11-1,NA,CTSSLALDEHFF,TGTACCAGCAGCTTAGCGCTGGATGAGCACTTCTTC
TRBD2,TRBJ2-1,TRBV29-1,NA,CSVGLAGGRNQQFF,TGCAGCGTGGGTCTAGCGGGAGGGCGAAATCAGCAGTTCTTC
NA,TRBJ1-1,TRBV30,NA,CAWSRQLNTEASF,TGTGCCTGGAGTAGGCAGTTGAACACTGAAGCTTCCTTT
NA,TRBJ2-3,TRBV29-1,NA,CSHRRGPDTLYF,TGCAGTCACCGGAGGGGCCCAGATACGCTGTATTTT
NA,TRBJ2-7,TRBV12-3/TRBV12-4,few,CASSLALSGKQYF,TGTGCCAGCAGTTTAGCGCTGAGCGGAAAGCAGTACTTC
TRBD1,TRBJ1-2,TRBV20-1,many,CSAATGTGYYYGYTF,TGCAGTGCTGCGACTGGGACAGGGTACTACTATGGCTACACCTTC